These 22 T cell receptor beta chains were all obtained from the same sample, sequenced in a study of blood T cell repertoires in COVID-19 (dated by TCRdb to 2020 to 2021). The library was generated by the immunoSEQ multiplex PCR assay. TCRdb mirrors the immuneACCESS table, restricted to in-frame sequences. Some clones are absent from its copies; in checked studies, under half trace to an unresolved V gene, and the reason for the others is unknown. Across this sample there are about 280,000 clones, with approximately 83% seen only once. The ten largest make up about 2.2% of the sample. The sequenced material came from peripheral blood. The receptors were sampled from a woman aged 25 to 45 who had recovered from COVID-19.

The sample holds a few counts of this clone. V usage is TRBV5-1 and J usage is TRBJ2-2; possible D gene TRBD2, 6 bases. The CDR3 has 14 residues. The germline V gene has CDR1 SGHRS and CDR2 YFSETQ. The V and J ends lost 6 bases and 3 bases respectively, with 12 bases between them. Written as DNA, the CDR3 is TGCGCCAGCACCTTAAGCGGGTACACCGGGGAGCTGTTTTTT. It is translated as CASTLSGYTGELFF.

V is TRBV4-3 and J is TRBJ2-5; a weak D match, TRBD1 (5 bases). The CDR3 runs to 19 residues. Germline V gene lookup returns CDR1 LGHNA and CDR2 YSLEER. V was trimmed by 1 base and J by 4 bases, leaving 25 bases between them. CDR3 sequence reads: CASSQAKTALGKRLETQYF. DNA of the CDR3: TGCGCCAGCAGCCAAGCCAAGACAGCCCTGGGGAAAAGGCTAGAGACCCAGTACTTC.

This chain joins TRBV7-9 and TRBJ2-3; the D gene is possibly TRBD2 (5 bases). The CDR3 runs 15 residues. Germline CDR1 reads SEHNR; CDR2 reads FQNEAQ (reference sequence). V dropped 1 base and J dropped 4 bases, with 12 bases sitting between them. Here the CDR3 DNA reads TGTGCCAGCAGCTTAGATCCGGGGTGGTCAGATACGCAGTATTTT. Protein sequence: CASSLDPGWSDTQYF.

The chain couples TRBV7-9 to TRBJ2-5; 7 nucleotides agree with TRBD1. Per the germline V gene, CDR1 is SEHNR and CDR2 is FQNEAQ (reference sequence). J lost 5 bases, V lost 5 bases, and 14 bases had no gene match. There are 16 residues in the CDR3. CDR3 coding DNA: TGTGCCAGCAGCCACCCCCAGACAGGGTCCTCGGAGACCCAGTACTTC. It specifies CASSHPQTGSSETQYF. Using reference TRBV7-9 and TRBJ2-5 for the parts outside the CDR3, the full variable domain is DTGVSQNPRHKITKRGQNVTFRCDPISEHNRLYWYRQTLGQGPEFLTYFQNEAQLEKSRLLSDRFSAERPKGSFSTLEIQRTEQGDSAMYLCASSHPQTGSSETQYFGPGTRLLVL.

V usage is TRBV6-5 and J usage is TRBJ2-3; 9 bases are shared with TRBD2. Germline-derived CDR1 and CDR2 are MNHEY and SVGAGI. This CDR3 is 16 amino acids long. Losses at the gene ends were 0 bases for V and 4 bases for J; bases not matched to a gene: 5. In nucleotides, the CDR3 is TGTGCCAGCAGTTACTCCGGGCGGGAGGGCCCAGATACGCAGTATTTT. It codes for CASSYSGREGPDTQYF.

The chain has TRBV21-1 and TRBJ2-7; no DNA check was done on the table's D call, TRBD1. TRBV21-1 is shown as a pseudogene. This CDR3 spans 17 amino acids. DNA of the CDR3: TGTGCCAGCAGCTTAATGGCCGGGACAGGGCCCCTCTACGAGCAGTACTTC. Its translation: CASSLMAGTGPLYEQYF.

J is TRBJ2-5 and V is TRBV6-5, with TRBD1 matching over 7 bases. The CDR3 totals 15 residues. V was pared by 7 bases and J by 2 bases, with 10 bases of the junction left unmatched. Per the germline V gene, CDR1 is MNHEY and CDR2 is SVGAGI. The CDR3 spells CASILGQVLQETQYF. The CDR3 region has the DNA TGTGCCAGCATCCTAGGACAGGTCCTTCAAGAGACCCAGTACTTC.

This rearrangement joins TRBV20-1 to TRBJ2-5, with a possible D match to TRBD2 (5 bases). Germline lookup yields CDR1 DFQATT and CDR2 SNEGSKA (reference sequence). V was cut by 3 bases and J by 5 bases, with 7 bases left in between. CDR3 length equals 11 residues. For the CDR3, the DNA is TGCAGTGCTAGTACGGGGGAGACCCAGTACTTC. It encodes CSASTGETQYF.

The CDR3 DNA reads as TGCAGTGCTAGTCTTACAGGGACTAGCTACAATGAGCAGTTCTTC. This encodes CSASLTGTSYNEQFF. This chain connects TRBV20-1 to TRBJ2-1, with 8 bases matching TRBD2. CDR1 is DFQATT and CDR2 is SNEGSKA in the germline V gene (reference sequence). V dropped 3 bases and J dropped 3; count of bases not matched to a gene: 7. The CDR3 sequence is 15 residues long.

The chain combines TRBV18 with TRBJ2-3, with a weak D call TRBD2 (5 bases). Germline values: CDR1 KGHSH, CDR2 LQKENI. This CDR3 is 13 amino acids long. Trimming took off 6 bases at V and 4 bases at J, with 11 bases between the two ends. The CDR3: CASSRTRPDTQYF. The CDR3, as DNA: TGTGCCAGCTCGCGGACTCGTCCAGATACGCAGTATTTT.

V is TRBV11-2 and J is TRBJ2-1, with a weak D call TRBD2 (6 bases). Germline-derived CDR1 and CDR2 are SGHAT and FQNNGV. There are 15 residues in the CDR3. V lost 2 bases to trimming and J lost 6 bases, with 14 bases between them. CDR3 region: CASSLWGLLSNEQFF. The CDR3 DNA follows: TGTGCCAGCAGCTTATGGGGACTCCTCTCCAATGAGCAGTTCTTC.

V is TRBV5-1 and J is TRBJ2-1; 8 bases line up with TRBD2. Germline V gene data show CDR1 as SGHRS and CDR2 as YFSETQ. The CDR3 totals 12 residues. J lost 7 bases, V lost 5 bases, and 2 bases had no gene match. The CDR3 DNA reads TGCGCCAGCAGACGGGGGGGAAATGAGCAGTTCTTC. The encoded protein is CASRRGGNEQFF. Full variable domain (missing parts from reference TRBV5-1 and TRBJ2-1): KAGVTQTPRYLIKTRGQQVTLSCSPISGHRSVSWYQQTPGQGLQFLFEYFSETQRNKGNFPGRFSGRQFSNSRSEMNVSTLELGDSALYLCASRRGGNEQFFGPGTRLTVL.

This chain links TRBV5-1 with TRBJ2-6, with TRBD1 identical over 7 bases. Germline CDR1 SGHRS, CDR2 YFSETQ. The CDR3 is made up of 16 amino acids. V dropped 1 base and J dropped 3; count of bases not matched to a gene: 4. The CDR3 DNA sequence: TGCGCCAGCAGCTTGTCTCCAGGGGGTGGGGCCAACGTCCTGACTTTC. Translated, it gives CASSLSPGGGANVLTF.

J is TRBJ2-1 and V is TRBV19, with D tentatively TRBD2 (6 bases). CDR3 length equals 15 residues. V was shortened by 6 bases and J by 0 bases, with 12 bases between the two germline ends. CDR1 and CDR2 from the germline V gene are LNHDA and SQIVND (reference sequence). The DNA of the CDR3 is TGTGCCAGTAGGCTGGGAGGAGGCTCCTACAATGAGCAGTTCTTC. Encoded protein: CASRLGGGSYNEQFF.

V is TRBV7-6 and J is TRBJ2-7, with D possibly being TRBD2 (6 bases). The V and J ends lost 5 bases and 2 bases respectively, with 16 bases between them. The V gene's germline CDR1 is SGHVS and CDR2 FNYEAQ. The CDR3 consists of 15 residues. In nucleotides, the CDR3 is TGTGCCAGCAGCATCTCCCCTAGCGATGCCTACGAGCAGTACTTC. Encoded protein: CASSISPSDAYEQYF.

This chain uses TRBV7-3 with TRBJ2-1; the D gene is possibly TRBD2 (6 bases). The CDR3 covers 13 residues. From germline, CDR1 is SGHTA and CDR2 FQGTGA. Trimming pared 5 bases from V and 6 bases from J, leaving 11 bases between. The CDR3 loop reads CASSGGTVNEQFF. In nucleotides, the CDR3 is TGTGCCAGCAGCGGCGGGACCGTCAATGAGCAGTTCTTC.

This sequence joins TRBV15 and TRBJ2-5, with 8 bases lining up with TRBD1. Germline V CDR1 and CDR2: LNHNV, YYDKDF (reference sequence). Germline trimming cut 0 bases from V and 3 bases from J; bases unmatched to any gene: 18. The CDR3 has 20 residues. The CDR3, as DNA: TGTGCCACCAGCAGAGATTGCGCCCCCCCGGGACAGGCGAAGAAAGAGACCCAGTACTTC. Its translation is CATSRDCAPPGQAKKETQYF.

CDR3 sequence: CASSGGVTPTRGNTIYF. The CDR3 region has the DNA TGTGCCAGCAGTGGGGGGGTGACCCCTACCCGCGGAAACACCATATATTTT. V is TRBV6-1 and J is TRBJ1-3, with a tentative D call TRBD1 (5 bases). This CDR3 has 17 residues. V was clipped by 4 bases and J by 4 bases, with 20 bases between them. Germline CDR1 reads MNHNS; CDR2 reads SASEGT.

V usage is TRBV7-8 and J usage is TRBJ1-5, with D perhaps matching TRBD1 (6 bases). The CDR3 has 18 amino acids. The V and J ends lost 6 bases and 3 bases respectively, with 24 bases between them. Germline V gives CDR1 SGHVS, CDR2 FQNEAQ. The CDR3 protein is CASSQKVQGMSTNQPQHF. CDR3 DNA sequence: TGTGCCAGCAGTCAAAAGGTCCAGGGGATGTCTACCAATCAGCCCCAGCATTTT.

This chain links TRBV5-1 with TRBJ1-1, with D perhaps matching TRBD1 (6 bases). The V gene lost 1 base and the J gene lost 1 base, with 8 bases spanning the gap. Per the germline V gene, CDR1 is SGHRS and CDR2 is YFSETQ. This CDR3 region has 14 residues. CDR3 in DNA: TGCGCCAGCAGCTTGCGGGGGGCGAACACTGAAGCTTTCTTT. Amino acid sequence: CASSLRGANTEAFF.

This chain connects TRBV3-1 (or the pseudogene TRBV3-2) to TRBJ2-1; maybe TRBD1 (5 bases). V shed 0 bases and J shed 2 bases, with 11 bases lying between them. This CDR3 is 16 amino acids long. CDR1 is LGHDT and CDR2 is YNNKEL in the germline V gene (reference sequence). The CDR3 sequence: CASSQEGASTYNEQFF. Written as DNA, the CDR3 is TGTGCCAGCAGCCAAGAAGGGGCTTCTACCTACAATGAGCAGTTCTTC.

V is TRBV28 and J is TRBJ2-7; the match to TRBD2 covers 8 bases. The J segment lost 4 bases and the V segment lost 3 bases, leaving 2 bases of the junction unmatched. Germline lookup yields CDR1 MDHEN and CDR2 SYDVKM. The CDR3 is made up of 13 amino acids. DNA for the CDR3: TGTGCCAGCAGTTTCGGACTAGCATACGAGCAGTACTTC. The encoded protein is CASSFGLAYEQYF.